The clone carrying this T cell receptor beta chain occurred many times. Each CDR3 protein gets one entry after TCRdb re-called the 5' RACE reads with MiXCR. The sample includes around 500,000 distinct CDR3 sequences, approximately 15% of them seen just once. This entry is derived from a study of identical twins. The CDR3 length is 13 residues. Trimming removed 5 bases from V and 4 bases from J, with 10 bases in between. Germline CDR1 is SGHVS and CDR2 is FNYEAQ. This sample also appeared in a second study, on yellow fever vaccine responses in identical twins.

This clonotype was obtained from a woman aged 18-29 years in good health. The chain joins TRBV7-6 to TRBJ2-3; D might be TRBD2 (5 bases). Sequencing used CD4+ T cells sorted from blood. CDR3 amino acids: CASSERFPDTQYF. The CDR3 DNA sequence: TGTGCCAGCAGCGAGCGGTTCCCAGATACGCAGTATTTT. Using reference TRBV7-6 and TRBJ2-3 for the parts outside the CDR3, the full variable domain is GAGVSQSPRYKVTKRGQDVALRCDPISGHVSLYWYRQALGQGPEFLTYFNYEAQQDKSGLPNDRFSAERPEGSISTLTIQRTEQRDSAMYRCASSERFPDTQYFGPGTRLTVL.